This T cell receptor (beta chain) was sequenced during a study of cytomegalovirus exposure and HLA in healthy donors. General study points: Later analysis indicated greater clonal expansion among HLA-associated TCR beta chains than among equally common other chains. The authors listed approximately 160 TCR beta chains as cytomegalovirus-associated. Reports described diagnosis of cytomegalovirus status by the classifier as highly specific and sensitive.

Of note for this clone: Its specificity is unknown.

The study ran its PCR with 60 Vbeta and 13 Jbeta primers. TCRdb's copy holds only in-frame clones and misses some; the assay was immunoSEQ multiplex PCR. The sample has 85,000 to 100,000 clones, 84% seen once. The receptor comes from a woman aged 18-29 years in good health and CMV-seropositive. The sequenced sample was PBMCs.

The CDR3 DNA reads as TGCAGCGTTGTCCCCCTAATAACTACCCCGGAAGAGACCCAGTACTTC. Protein: CSVVPLITTPEETQYF. The rearrangement links TRBV29-1 to TRBJ2-5; D gene ambiguous. The V gene's germline CDR1 is SQVTM and CDR2 ANQGSEA. V lost 4 bases and J lost 3, with 21 bases in between. The length of the CDR3 is 16 residues.